What follows is one T cell receptor beta chain and its context. As yet, its antigen is unknown. One entry per CDR3 protein, called by TCRdb with MiXCR from the reads. The repertoire holds roughly 700,000 distinct CDR3 sequences, with around 32% as singletons. This record belongs to a study of T cell repertoires in cytomegalovirus infection. Study-level information: The authors relied on CMV epitopes, both recently identified HLA-C-restricted and well-studied HLA-B-restricted. TCR beta signatures that were public indicated CMV infection and matching HLA type. Notes on the study in general: CMV-specific TCR beta clonotypes restricted by HLA-C were the ones dominating the ex vivo response. Adding up the frequency of public TCR beta families identified people who carried CMV plus the relevant HLA.

The trim removed 7 bases at V and 2 bases at J, leaving 23 bases unmatched. From germline, CDR1 is LNHDA and CDR2 SQIVND (reference sequence). The CDR3 spans 20 residues. The source of this sequence is a human donor in good health (CMV status not recorded). Some clones in this sample may be carry-over from other donors' samples. The chain links TRBV19 to TRBJ2-3; 8 bases fit TRBD1. This material consisted of cultured PBMCs, taken from culture after CMV antigen stimulation. CDR3 coding DNA: TGTGCCAGTAAAGCCAGTTTTCACCTTCTCCGGACAGGGTACACAGATACGCAGTATTTT. Amino acids: CASKASFHLLRTGYTDTQYF.